What follows are 10 T cell receptor beta chains derived from one specimen sequenced in a study of blood T cell repertoires in COVID-19. The method was immunoSEQ multiplex PCR; TCRdb's version includes in-frame clones alone and lacks a portion of them. The table lists 350,000 to 450,000 clones, 85% of them singletons, with 3% to 4.5% in the top ten. The material sequenced was peripheral blood. These receptors all stem from a young woman with acute or convalescent COVID-19.

This clone was recorded a few times. This sequence joins TRBV3-1 (or the pseudogene TRBV3-2) and TRBJ1-1; TRBD1 matches 7 bases. Trimming at V came to 3 bases and at J to 3 bases, leaving 10 bases not matched to a gene. CDR3 length equals 16 residues. Germline lookup yields CDR1 LGHDT and CDR2 YNNKEL (reference sequence). The CDR3 coding sequence is TGTGCCAGCAGCCACCTTACAGGGGCAGCCGACACTGAAGCTTTCTTT. Translated: CASSHLTGAADTEAFF.

The chain couples TRBV7-9 to TRBJ2-1, with a tentative D call TRBD2 (6 bases). Germline V gene lookup returns CDR1 SEHNR and CDR2 FQNEAQ (reference sequence). This CDR3 comprises 14 residues. The V and J ends lost 8 bases and 6 bases respectively, with 17 bases between them. CDR3 sequence reads: CASHPTSPTNEQFF. DNA for the CDR3: TGTGCCAGCCACCCGACTAGTCCGACCAATGAGCAGTTCTTC.

The V gene is TRBV9, the J gene TRBJ2-2, with 9 bases aligning to TRBD1. Losses at the gene ends were 2 bases for V and 6 bases for J; bases not matched to a gene: 8. The length of the CDR3 is 16 residues. Per the germline V gene, CDR1 is SGDLS and CDR2 is YYNGEE. Here the CDR3 reads CASSVRDRDPPGELFF. DNA of the CDR3: TGTGCCAGCAGCGTCCGGGACAGGGATCCCCCCGGGGAGCTGTTTTTT.

The V and J genes are TRBV27 and TRBJ2-7; D ambiguous. V gave up 3 bases and J gave up 5 bases, with 5 bases separating them. The germline V gene encodes CDR1 MNHEY and CDR2 SMNVEV (reference sequence). The CDR3 sequence is 11 residues long. CDR3 sequence: CASSFGHEQYF. CDR3 DNA: TGTGCCAGCAGTTTTGGCCACGAGCAGTACTTC.

The chain has TRBV11-2 and TRBJ1-2; D possibly corresponds to TRBD1 (5 bases). The V end lost 0 bases, the J end lost 7 bases, and 9 bases lay between the germline ends. Germline lookup yields CDR1 SGHAT and CDR2 FQNNGV. CDR3 length: 13 residues. The CDR3 nucleotides are TGTGCCAGCAGCTTAGAGGGGCCGGGTGGCTACACCTTC. Protein: CASSLEGPGGYTF.

The chain is built from TRBV2 and TRBJ2-5, with D uncertain. The germline V gene encodes CDR1 SNHLY and CDR2 FYNNEI. The CDR3 totals 13 residues. V was trimmed by 2 bases and J by 2 bases, leaving 6 bases between them. CDR3 DNA sequence: TGTGCCAGCAGTGAACTACCGCAAGAGACCCAGTACTTC. Its translation: CASSELPQETQYF.

This clone has a single count. The rearrangement links TRBV6-2 or TRBV6-3 to TRBJ2-3; the match to TRBD1 covers 8 bases. J was trimmed by 11 bases and V by 6 bases; bases with no gene match: 7. Germline CDR1 reads MNHEY; CDR2 reads SVGEGT. The CDR3 runs to 12 residues. CDR3 in amino acids: CASSQGQGGQYF. The DNA for the CDR3 is TGTGCCAGCAGCCAAGGACAGGGAGGGCAGTATTTT.

The J gene is TRBJ2-7, the V gene TRBV4-2; TRBD1 aligns across 8 bases. The V gene end was trimmed by 0 bases and the J gene end by 6 bases; junction bases not matched to a gene: 4. The CDR3 consists of 14 residues. Looked up from germline, CDR1 is LGHNA and CDR2 is YNFKEQ. The CDR3: CASSQERTGREQYF. DNA for the CDR3: TGTGCCAGCAGCCAAGAGAGGACAGGGCGCGAGCAGTACTTC.

Remarks on this clone: The sample carries other DNA sequences with the same CDR3. This sequence joins TRBV28 and TRBJ1-2; D possibly corresponds to TRBD1 (6 bases). Germline V CDR1 and CDR2: MDHEN, SYDVKM. The CDR3 contains 13 residues. With 3 bases removed from V and 2 bases from J, the gap between germline ends came to 7 bases. The CDR3 spells CASSLDRNYGYTF. In DNA form, the CDR3 reads TGTGCCAGCAGTTTGGACAGAAACTATGGCTACACCTTC.

V usage is TRBV6-1 and J usage is TRBJ1-2, with a tentative D call TRBD1 (5 bases). The ends were cut back, 2 bases at V and 7 bases at J, with 11 bases in the middle. CDR1 is MNHNS and CDR2 is SASEGT in the germline V gene. This CDR3 comprises 13 residues. CDR3 DNA sequence: TGTGCCAGCAGTGAACAGGGCCAATTTGGCTACACCTTC. Translating it yields CASSEQGQFGYTF.